One sample yielded the 29 T cell receptor beta chains listed below, sequenced in a study of CD8 T cells in ankylosing spondylitis. From the 5' RACE reads, TCRdb called clonotypes with MiXCR, one entry per CDR3 protein. The profile shows roughly 250,000 distinct CDR3 sequences, more than 9% of them singletons. The sequencing input was blood, either unsorted or a sorted T cell fraction (not recorded which). Receptors were obtained from a male donor with ankylosing spondylitis or in good health (not recorded which).

CDR3 coding DNA: TGTGCCAGCAGCTTAGTTATGGGGTGGGAGGGCTCCTACAATGAGCAGTTCTTC. This codes for CASSLVMGWEGSYNEQFF. This rearrangement joins TRBV11-1 to TRBJ2-1, with TRBD2 identical over 7 bases. In germline, CDR1 is SGHAT, CDR2 FQDESV (reference sequence). Losses at the gene ends were 1 base for V and 0 bases for J; bases not matched to a gene: 9. This CDR3 spans 18 amino acids.

In this sample, this clonotype turned up many times. The gene calls are TRBV15 and TRBJ2-7; a weak D match, TRBD1 (6 bases). In germline, CDR1 is LNHNV, CDR2 YYDKDF (reference sequence). Trimming stripped 0 bases from V and 3 bases from J, with 6 bases between. The CDR3 is 13 amino acids. Here the CDR3 reads CATSREGGYEQYF. The CDR3 DNA reads as TGTGCCACCAGCAGAGAAGGGGGCTACGAGCAGTACTTC.

This clonotype was counted many times. The chain carries TRBV30 and TRBJ1-6, with no clear D. Germline V gives CDR1 GTSNPN, CDR2 SVGIG (reference sequence). V dropped 3 bases and J dropped 8 bases, with 20 bases sitting between them. The CDR3 covers 16 residues. CDR3 DNA: TGTGCCTGGAGAAGATTAGTAGTGGCCCCGGATTCACCCCTCCACTTT. Protein sequence: CAWRRLVVAPDSPLHF. Supplemented by reference TRBV30 and TRBJ1-6, the full variable domain reads SQTIHQWPATLVQPVGSPLSLECTVEGTSNPNLYWYRQAAGRGLQLLFYSVGIGQISSEVPQNLSASRPQDRQFILSSKKLLLSDSGFYLCAWRRLVVAPDSPLHFGNGTRLTVT.

The rearrangement links TRBV4-1 to TRBJ2-7; D may be TRBD1 (6 bases). The CDR3 spans 15 residues. The germline V gene has CDR1 MGHRA and CDR2 YSYEKL. The V and J ends lost 4 bases and 2 bases respectively, with 15 bases between them. The CDR3, as DNA: TGCGCCAGCAGCCCGGCTATGGGGGCGGCCTACGAGCAGTACTTC. It specifies CASSPAMGAAYEQYF.

As regards this clonotype: A much larger clone is a single base away; this may be a read error. The rearrangement uses TRBV7-9 and TRBJ1-1; tentatively, D is TRBD1 (6 bases). The CDR3 has 13 amino acids. The V end was cut by 8 bases, the J end by 3 bases, with 13 bases between. Germline V gives CDR1 SEHNR, CDR2 FQNEAQ (reference sequence). CDR3 sequence: CASGGGTDTEAFF. The CDR3 DNA reads as TGTGCCAGCGGTGGGGGCACGGACACTGAAGCTTTCTTT.

In its sample, this clonotype was seen many times. The V call is TRBV6-1, the J call TRBJ2-3; 12 positions match TRBD2. The germline gives CDR1 MNHNS, CDR2 SASEGT. The CDR3 is made up of 15 amino acids. The ends lost 5 bases at V and 6 bases at J; junction bases unmatched: 6. CDR3 DNA sequence: TGTGCCAGCAGTCCTGCGACTAGCGGGGGTGATACGCAGTATTTT. Translating gives CASSPATSGGDTQYF.

The genes are TRBV12-3 or TRBV12-4 and TRBJ2-7; TRBD1 might be the D (5 bases). The CDR3 covers 13 residues. Trimming left V 5 bases short and J 4 bases short, with 12 bases between. CDR3 protein: CASSRKDSYEQYF. Written as DNA, the CDR3 is TGTGCCAGCAGTCGCAAAGACAGTTACGAGCAGTACTTC.

In its sample, this clonotype was seen many times. The V and J genes are TRBV20-1 and TRBJ2-5; possible D gene TRBD2, 7 bases. Trimming took 6 bases from V and 2 from J, leaving 19 bases between them. The CDR3 is 15 amino acids. Germline V lookup: CDR1 DFQATT, CDR2 SNEGSKA (reference sequence). The CDR3 protein is CSAGAWRGYQETQYF. Written as DNA, the CDR3 is TGCAGTGCGGGGGCATGGCGGGGGTATCAAGAGACCCAGTACTTC.

This clonotype was picked up many times. The chain has TRBV6-1 and TRBJ2-7, with D maybe TRBD2 (6 bases). In germline, CDR1 is MNHNS, CDR2 SASEGT. This CDR3 has 13 amino acids. With 6 bases removed from V and 1 base from J, the gap between germline ends came to 10 bases. CDR3 region: CASSSAGSYEQYF. DNA of the CDR3: TGTGCCAGCAGCTCCGCGGGATCCTACGAGCAGTACTTC.

In nucleotides, the CDR3 is TGTGCCTGGAGTGCCGGGACAGGGTCCTCCTATGGCTACACCTTC. Translating gives CAWSAGTGSSYGYTF. The chain carries TRBV30 and TRBJ1-2; 9 positions match TRBD1. CDR3 length: 15 amino acids. The V and J ends lost 1 base and 4 bases, in that order; junction bases with no gene match: 7. CDR1 is GTSNPN, CDR2 SVGIG, per germline (reference sequence). Variable domain in full (rest from reference TRBV30 and TRBJ1-2): SQTIHQWPATLVQPVGSPLSLECTVEGTSNPNLYWYRQAAGRGLQLLFYSVGIGQISSEVPQNLSASRPQDRQFILSSKKLLLSDSGFYLCAWSAGTGSSYGYTFGSGTRLTVV.

This clonotype appeared many times. The chain combines TRBV30 with TRBJ2-2; 11 bases are a match to TRBD2. This CDR3 is built from 15 residues. CDR1 is GTSNPN, CDR2 SVGIG, per germline (reference sequence). Germline trimming cut 5 bases from V and 5 bases from J; bases unmatched to any gene: 7. CDR3 DNA sequence: TGTGCCTGGTATCCGGGACTAGCGGAAACCGGGGAGCTGTTTTTT. Translated, it gives CAWYPGLAETGELFF.

At least ten counts were recorded for this clonotype. This rearrangement joins TRBV5-1 to TRBJ2-7; a possible D gene is TRBD1 (5 bases). The V gene's germline CDR1 is SGHRS and CDR2 YFSETQ. V was pared by 4 bases and J by 2 bases, with 10 bases between. The CDR3 is 13 residues long. The CDR3 spells CASSLTGPYEQYF. Written as DNA, the CDR3 is TGCGCCAGCAGCCTCACAGGTCCCTACGAGCAGTACTTC.

The chain combines TRBV12-3 or TRBV12-4 with TRBJ1-2; D remains ambiguous. CDR3 length equals 14 residues. V was trimmed by 1 base and J by 8 bases, leaving 14 bases between them. The CDR3 DNA sequence: TGTGCCAGCAGTTTAGAGTCGTGGTGGAGGGGCTACACCTTC. Translated: CASSLESWWRGYTF.

Ten or more counts support this clonotype. This chain joins TRBV9 and TRBJ1-2; the D gene is possibly TRBD1 (5 bases). The V end lost 3 bases, the J end lost 4 bases, and 10 bases lay between the germline ends. The CDR3 length is 13 residues. Germline values: CDR1 SGDLS, CDR2 YYNGEE. Here the CDR3 reads CASSAGPSYGYTF. The CDR3 DNA reads as TGTGCCAGCAGCGCGGGACCTTCCTATGGCTACACCTTC.

There are a few counts of this clonotype. V usage is TRBV6-2 or TRBV6-3 and J usage is TRBJ1-6; D is unresolved. V lost 5 bases and J 0 bases, leaving 14 bases between the germline ends. CDR1 and CDR2 from the germline V gene are MNHEY and SVGEGT. This CDR3 is built from 17 residues. In DNA, the CDR3 is TGTGCCAGCAGTCGAGGACGGCTAAGCTCCTATAATTCACCCCTCCACTTT. It codes for CASSRGRLSSYNSPLHF.

At least ten counts were recorded for this clonotype. The J gene is TRBJ1-3, the V gene TRBV11-2; 10 nucleotides match TRBD1. The germline V gene has CDR1 SGHAT and CDR2 FQNNGV. The CDR3 has 18 amino acids. Unmatched junction bases numbered 7, after V lost 2 bases and J lost 0 bases. The CDR3 loop is CASSLSPGQGSSGNTIYF. CDR3 coding DNA: TGTGCCAGCAGCTTATCTCCGGGACAGGGGAGCTCTGGAAACACCATATATTTT.

This clonotype was recorded a few times. The rearrangement joins TRBV5-1 to TRBJ2-2; perhaps TRBD2 as D (5 bases). CDR1 SGHRS and CDR2 YFSETQ come from the germline V gene. Trimming removed 4 bases from V and 1 base from J, with 14 bases in between. There are 16 residues in the CDR3. The CDR3 DNA reads TGCGCCAGCAGCCTCCAAGGACTTCTGAACACCGGGGAGCTGTTTTTT. It is translated as CASSLQGLLNTGELFF.

The chain combines TRBV11-3 with TRBJ2-7; 10 bases match TRBD1. The germline gives CDR1 SGHNT, CDR2 YENEEA. The junction had 8 bases not matched to a gene; V was cut back by 1 base and J by 5 bases. The CDR3 extends over 16 amino acids. The CDR3 here is CASSLVWTGGVDEQYF. CDR3 in DNA: TGTGCCAGCAGCTTAGTCTGGACAGGGGGTGTCGACGAGCAGTACTTC.

In this sample, this clonotype turned up many times. The chain combines TRBV6-6 with TRBJ1-1; a possible D gene is TRBD1 (5 bases). V was trimmed by 6 bases and J by 1 base, leaving 9 bases between them. CDR1 MNHNY and CDR2 SVGAGI come from the germline V gene (reference sequence). This CDR3 is 13 amino acids long. The CDR3 sequence: CASRATGNTEAFF. The CDR3 nucleotides read TGTGCCAGCAGGGCCACAGGGAACACTGAAGCTTTCTTT.

The chain joins TRBV11-3 to TRBJ2-6; D perhaps matches TRBD1 (6 bases). This CDR3 region has 16 residues. The germline V and J ends were trimmed by 7 bases and 0 bases, with 13 bases remaining between them. Germline CDR1 is SGHNT and CDR2 is YENEEA. The CDR3 here is CASKRAGDSGANVLTF. The CDR3 region has the DNA TGTGCCAGCAAACGGGCAGGGGACTCTGGGGCCAACGTCCTGACTTTC.

This clonotype was found many times. The rearrangement uses TRBV29-1 and TRBJ1-1, with D uncertain. Trimming shortened V by 7 bases and J by 1 base, and 10 bases separated the two germline ends. The CDR3 runs to 12 residues. The germline V gene has CDR1 SQVTM and CDR2 ANQGSEA. The chain's CDR3 is CSADLENTEAFF. CDR3 DNA: TGCAGCGCGGACCTTGAGAACACTGAAGCTTTCTTT.

At least ten counts were recorded for this clonotype. V and J are TRBV12-3 or TRBV12-4 and TRBJ2-2, with D maybe TRBD1 (8 bases). This CDR3 has 15 amino acids. V gave up 6 bases and J gave up 4 bases, with 15 bases separating them. CDR3: CASRLNRGGTGELFF. The CDR3 DNA sequence: TGTGCCAGCAGACTCAACAGGGGGGGCACCGGGGAGCTGTTTTTT.

This clonotype was observed many times. The rearrangement joins TRBV15 to TRBJ2-4; 7 bases are a match to TRBD2. Trimming took 0 bases from V and 2 from J; bases not matched to a gene: 4. The CDR3 consists of 16 residues. Germline V CDR1 and CDR2: LNHNV, YYDKDF (reference sequence). The CDR3 DNA reads TGTGCCACCAGCAGAGAATTAGCGGGCCCCAAAAACATTCAGTACTTC. This sequence encodes CATSRELAGPKNIQYF.

In this sample, this clonotype turned up many times. This chain links TRBV19 with TRBJ2-1; D might be TRBD1 (5 bases). This CDR3 is 15 amino acids long. Trimming pared 3 bases from V and 7 bases from J, leaving 16 bases between. The germline V gene encodes CDR1 LNHDA and CDR2 SQIVND (reference sequence). CDR3 coding DNA: TGTGCCAGTAGTATTCATAAGGGGAAGAGGAATGAGCAGTTCTTC. It encodes CASSIHKGKRNEQFF.

This clonotype appeared many times. The chain recombines TRBV7-2 with TRBJ1-2; the D is unclear. This CDR3 contains 15 residues. Trimming left V 3 bases short and J 5 bases short, with 16 bases between. Germline V lookup: CDR1 SGHTA, CDR2 FQGNSA. The CDR3 DNA sequence: TGTGCCAGCAGCTTCCTTCTCCGAAAGCCTTATGGCTACACCTTC. It yields the protein CASSFLLRKPYGYTF.

This clonotype was observed a handful of times. V is TRBV6-1 and J is TRBJ1-2; D is possibly TRBD1 (5 bases). The CDR3 has 15 residues. Germline V gene sequence: CDR1 MNHNS, CDR2 SASEGT. V was cut by 0 bases and J by 1 base, with 9 bases left in between. In DNA form, the CDR3 reads TGTGCCAGCAGTGAAGCGGAGGGGAGTAACTATGGCTACACCTTC. Translation: CASSEAEGSNYGYTF.

Ten or more counts support this clonotype. This chain links TRBV5-1 with TRBJ2-7; the D gene is possibly TRBD2 (6 bases). V lost 5 bases and J lost 6, with 15 bases in between. Germline CDR1 is SGHRS and CDR2 is YFSETQ. The CDR3 is 13 amino acids. CDR3 residues: CASSIASGGEQYF. The CDR3 nucleotides read TGCGCCAGCAGTATTGCCTCCGGGGGCGAGCAGTACTTC.

The chain couples TRBV7-2 to TRBJ2-7, with 7 bases matching TRBD2. The germline V gene encodes CDR1 SGHTA and CDR2 FQGNSA. The CDR3 consists of 14 residues. V lost 5 bases and J lost 4; bases outside the gene matches: 8. The CDR3 sequence: CASSLSSGLYEQYF. The CDR3 DNA sequence: TGTGCCAGCAGCCTATCTAGCGGATTGTACGAGCAGTACTTC.

This rearrangement joins TRBV20-1 to TRBJ1-2, with D hard to call. Trimming cost V 1 base and J 4 bases, with 13 bases left between them. The CDR3 contains 14 residues. Germline CDR1 is DFQATT and CDR2 is SNEGSKA (reference sequence). DNA of the CDR3: TGCAGTGCTAGAGTCACCAGCTTATTCTATGGCTACACCTTC. This encodes CSARVTSLFYGYTF.